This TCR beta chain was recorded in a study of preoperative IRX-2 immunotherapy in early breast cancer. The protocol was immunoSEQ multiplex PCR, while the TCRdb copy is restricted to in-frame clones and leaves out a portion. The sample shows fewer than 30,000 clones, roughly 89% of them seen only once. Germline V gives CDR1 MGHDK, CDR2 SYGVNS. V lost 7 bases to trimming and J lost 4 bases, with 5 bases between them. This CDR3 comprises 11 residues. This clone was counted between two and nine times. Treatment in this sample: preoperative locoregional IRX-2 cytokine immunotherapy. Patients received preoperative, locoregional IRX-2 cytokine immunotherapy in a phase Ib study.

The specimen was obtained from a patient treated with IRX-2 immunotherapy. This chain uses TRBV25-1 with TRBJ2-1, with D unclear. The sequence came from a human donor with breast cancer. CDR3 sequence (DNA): TGTGCCAGCACGGTTTACAATGAGCAGTTCTTC. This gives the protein CASTVYNEQFF.